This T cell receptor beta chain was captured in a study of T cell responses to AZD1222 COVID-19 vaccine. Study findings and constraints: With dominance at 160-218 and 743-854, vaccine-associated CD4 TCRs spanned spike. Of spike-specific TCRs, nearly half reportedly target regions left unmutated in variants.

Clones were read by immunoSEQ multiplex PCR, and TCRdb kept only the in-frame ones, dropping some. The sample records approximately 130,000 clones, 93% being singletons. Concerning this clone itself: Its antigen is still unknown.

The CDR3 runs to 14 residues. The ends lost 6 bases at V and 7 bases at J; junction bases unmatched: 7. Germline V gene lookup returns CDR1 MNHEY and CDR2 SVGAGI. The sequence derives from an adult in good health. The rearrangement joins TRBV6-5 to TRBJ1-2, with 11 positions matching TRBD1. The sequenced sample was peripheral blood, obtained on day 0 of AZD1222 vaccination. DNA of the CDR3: TGTGCCAGCAGGGGCCGGGGACAGGGGGGTGGCTACACCTTC. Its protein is CASRGRGQGGGYTF.